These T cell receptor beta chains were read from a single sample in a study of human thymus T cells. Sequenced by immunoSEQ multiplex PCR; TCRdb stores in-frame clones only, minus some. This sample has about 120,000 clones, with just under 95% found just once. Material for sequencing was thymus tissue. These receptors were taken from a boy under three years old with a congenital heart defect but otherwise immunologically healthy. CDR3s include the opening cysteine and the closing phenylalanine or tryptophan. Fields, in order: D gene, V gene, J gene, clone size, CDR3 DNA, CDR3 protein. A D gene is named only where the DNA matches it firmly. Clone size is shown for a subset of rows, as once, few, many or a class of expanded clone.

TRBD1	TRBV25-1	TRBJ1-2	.	TGTGCCAGCAGTGAAAGATGGGGCAGGGGGCTTAGTGGCTACACCTTC	CASSERWGRGLSGYTF
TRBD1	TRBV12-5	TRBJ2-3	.	TGTGCTAGTGGTCCCGGGACAGAGGGGCCTACGCAGTATTTT	CASGPGTEGPTQYF
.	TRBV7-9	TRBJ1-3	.	TGTGCCGTTCTCTGGGGGGTCGGAAACACCATATATTTT	CAVLWGVGNTIYF
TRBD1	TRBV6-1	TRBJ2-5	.	TGTGCCAGCAGGCCGGACAGGAAGTCCCAAGAGACCCAGTACTTC	CASRPDRKSQETQYF
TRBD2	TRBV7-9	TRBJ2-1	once	TGTGCCAGCAGCTTAGCCGGGAGGGTTTCTAGGGTCAATGAGCAGTTCTTC	CASSLAGRVSRVNEQFF
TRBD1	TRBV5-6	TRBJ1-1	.	TGTGCCAGCAGCTTGGCCTACAGGGGCGGGAACACTGAAGCTTTCTTT	CASSLAYRGGNTEAFF
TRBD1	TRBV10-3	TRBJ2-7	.	TGTGCCATCAGTAACGCACCTCCCGGGACAGGTTCCTACGAGCAGTACTTC	CAISNAPPGTGSYEQYF
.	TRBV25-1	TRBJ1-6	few	TGTGCCAGCAGTGGGCAGGGGCCCGCTTCACCCCTCCACTTT	CASSGQGPASPLHF
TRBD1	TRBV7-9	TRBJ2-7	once	TGTGCCAGCAGCCCTGGGACAGGTAGCTCCTACGAGCAGTACTTC	CASSPGTGSSYEQYF
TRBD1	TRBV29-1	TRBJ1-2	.	TGCAGCGTTGAAACAGGGGATGGCTATGGCTACACCTTC	CSVETGDGYGYTF
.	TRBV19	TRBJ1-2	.	TGTGCCAGTAGCCGGGACCGTAACTATGGCTACACCTTC	CASSRDRNYGYTF
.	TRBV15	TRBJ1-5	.	TGTGCCACCAGCAGTTCGGGGGCACACTCTGGGGGAGGAAACAATCAGCCCCAGCATTTT	CATSSSGAHSGGGNNQPQHF
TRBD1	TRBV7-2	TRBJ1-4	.	TGTGCCAGCAGCCGGACAGGAAATGAAAAACTGTTTTTT	CASSRTGNEKLFF
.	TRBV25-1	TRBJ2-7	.	TGTGCCAGCAGTGAATCCGACACCTACGAGCAGTACTTC	CASSESDTYEQYF
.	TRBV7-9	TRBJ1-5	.	TGTGCCAGCAGCTACACAGATCCGCCCCAGCATTTT	CASSYTDPPQHF
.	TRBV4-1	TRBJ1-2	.	TGCGCCAGCAGCCAAGAAGCCCCCACAAGGGCGCGGGGCTATGGCTACACCTTC	CASSQEAPTRARGYGYTF
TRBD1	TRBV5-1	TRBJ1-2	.	TGCGCCAGCACCTACCAGGGGGCGGGCGGCTACACCTTC	CASTYQGAGGYTF
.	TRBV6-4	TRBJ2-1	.	TGTGCCAGCAGTGACCCGACTGAATGCTCCTACAATGAGCAGTTCTTC	CASSDPTECSYNEQFF
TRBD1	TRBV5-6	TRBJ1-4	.	TGTGCCAGCAGCCCATATACCGGGACAGTCAATGAAAAACTGTTTTTT	CASSPYTGTVNEKLFF
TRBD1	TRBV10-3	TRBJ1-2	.	TGTGCCATCAGTGAGTCGAGGGACAGGGTGGCGTATGGCTACACCTTC	CAISESRDRVAYGYTF
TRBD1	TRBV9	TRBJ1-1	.	TGTGCCAGCAGCGCCAACAGGGGAATCTACACTGAAGCTTTCTTT	CASSANRGIYTEAFF
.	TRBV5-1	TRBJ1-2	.	TGCGCCAGCAGCTTTGGCTATGGCTACACCTTC	CASSFGYGYTF
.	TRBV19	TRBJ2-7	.	TGTGCCAGTAGTGCCGGCCTCACCCCGTACGAGCAGTACTTC	CASSAGLTPYEQYF
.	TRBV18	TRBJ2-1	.	TGTGCCAGCTCATTCGTTCGGGGGGCGGATGAGCAGTTCTTC	CASSFVRGADEQFF
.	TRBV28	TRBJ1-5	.	TGTGCCAGCAGCTCGTTTCGGGTCCTTCTTTATAGCAATCAGCCCCAGCATTTT	CASSSFRVLLYSNQPQHF
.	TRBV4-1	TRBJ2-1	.	TGCGCCAGCAGCCAAAATTACAGTTACAATGAGCAGTTCTTC	CASSQNYSYNEQFF
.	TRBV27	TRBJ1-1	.	TGTGCCAGCAGGGGGTGGGCGAACACTGAAGCTTTCTTT	CASRGWANTEAFF
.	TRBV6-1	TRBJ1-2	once	TGTGCCAGCACTCGGCTCCCCTCATATGGCTACACCTTC	CASTRLPSYGYTF
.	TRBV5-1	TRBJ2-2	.	TGCGCCAGCAGCTTGGAACAGGGTGGGCCTCGAGGGGAGCTGTTTTTT	CASSLEQGGPRGELFF